This record concerns one TCR beta chain sequence. This sample stems from a study of blood T cell repertoires in COVID-19. About the study: Material from acute and convalescent COVID-19 was sourced from the United States, Italy and Spain. Sources were T cells, B-cell-depleted T cells, or PBMCs; the material itself was cDNA or gDNA.

In the original workflow: The authors estimated nucleated cell counts from reference gene primer amplification. Libraries were prepared by immunoSEQ multiplex PCR; TCRdb keeps only in-frame clonotypes and omits some of them. That table furnishes V, J and clone size, whereas the DNA furnished D and trimming. The data contain 280,000 or so clones, about 88% of them singletons. V dropped 5 bases and J dropped 7; count of bases not matched to a gene: 3. Germline-derived CDR1 and CDR2 are SGHVS and FQNEAQ. The CDR3 sequence is 12 residues long. This sequence was found in a woman aged 60-75 years with acute or convalescent COVID-19. This sequence joins TRBV7-8 and TRBJ2-3; 7 bases are shared with TRBD2. The sequenced sample was peripheral blood. In DNA, the CDR3 is TGTGCCAGCAGCGGGGGGGGAAATACGCAGTATTTT. It yields the protein CASSGGGNTQYF.